These 14 T cell receptor beta chains originate from one sample sequenced in a study of shared T cell receptors in the human thymus. Sequencing used immunoSEQ multiplex PCR; TCRdb keeps in-frame clones, though not all of them. The table lists about 660,000 clones, approximately 90% of them singletons. The same sample was also studied in work on human thymus T cells.

Sequencing was performed on thymocytes. The source of these receptors is a boy under two years old with a congenital heart defect.

The J gene is TRBJ2-7, the V gene TRBV2, with TRBD2 matching over 10 bases. Germline V gene data show CDR1 as SNHLY and CDR2 as FYNNEI. The CDR3 length is 14 residues. J lost 2 bases, V lost 7 bases, and 5 bases had no gene match. CDR3 amino acids: CASIGTSDPYEQYF. The CDR3 DNA reads TGTGCCAGCATTGGGACTAGCGACCCCTACGAGCAGTACTTC. Full variable domain (outside the CDR3, taken from reference TRBV2 and TRBJ2-7): EPEVTQTPSHQVTQMGQEVILRCVPISNHLYFYWYRQILGQKVEFLVSFYNNEISEKSEIFDDQFSVERPDGSNFTLKIRSTKLEDSAMYFCASIGTSDPYEQYFGPGTRLTVT.

V is TRBV5-8 and J is TRBJ2-2, with D tentatively TRBD1 (6 bases). The V gene's germline CDR1 is SGHTS and CDR2 YDEGEE. The germline V and J ends were trimmed by 3 bases and 4 bases, with 22 bases remaining between them. The CDR3 sequence is 18 residues long. This CDR3 reads CASSYRELRENVTGELFF. DNA for the CDR3: TGTGCCAGCAGCTACAGGGAGTTGAGGGAGAACGTCACCGGGGAGCTGTTTTTT.

The chain joins TRBV27 to TRBJ1-5; TRBD1 matches 7 bases. The V segment lost 5 bases and the J segment 0 bases; nucleotides outside the gene matches: 10. The CDR3 is made up of 17 amino acids. Germline V gene sequence: CDR1 MNHEY, CDR2 SMNVEV (reference sequence). CDR3 DNA sequence: TGTGCCAGCAGTCAATCGCGGACAGGAAATAGCAATCAGCCCCAGCATTTT. Amino acid sequence: CASSQSRTGNSNQPQHF.

This clone appeared once. V gene TRBV27 combines with J gene TRBJ2-7; TRBD1 matches at 9 bases. Germline CDR1 MNHEY, CDR2 SMNVEV (reference sequence). The CDR3 is 17 amino acids. The V gene end was trimmed by 6 bases and the J gene end by 4 bases; junction bases not matched to a gene: 16. CDR3 residues: CASSRLTGQGIRYEQYF. CDR3 in DNA: TGTGCCAGCAGCAGACTAACCGGACAGGGGATCAGGTACGAGCAGTACTTC.

This chain connects TRBV14 to TRBJ2-7, with TRBD1 matching over 9 bases. This CDR3 has 18 amino acids. Germline-derived CDR1 and CDR2 are SGHDN and FVKESK. The junction had 14 bases not matched to a gene; V was cut back by 2 bases and J by 3 bases. The CDR3 is CASSQPRPGQGSDYEQYF. The DNA of the CDR3 is TGTGCCAGCAGCCAACCTCGCCCGGGACAGGGATCTGACTACGAGCAGTACTTC.

The chain joins TRBV29-1 to TRBJ2-7, with TRBD2 matching over 12 bases. There are 16 residues in the CDR3. After removal of 0 bases from V and 5 bases from J, the junction contained 8 bases not matched to a gene. Looked up from germline, CDR1 is SQVTM and CDR2 is ANQGSEA. The CDR3 loop is CSVEDPASGRAHEQYF. The DNA for the CDR3 is TGCAGCGTTGAAGATCCGGCTAGCGGGAGGGCCCACGAGCAGTACTTC.

The chain carries TRBV30 and TRBJ2-7; 12 bases map to TRBD1. CDR3 length equals 14 residues. J was trimmed by 5 bases and V by 3 bases; bases with no gene match: 5. Per germline, CDR1 GTSNPN and CDR2 SVGIG (reference sequence). In DNA form, the CDR3 reads TGTGCCTGGAGCCGGGACAGGGGGCCTGACGAGCAGTACTTC. Translated: CAWSRDRGPDEQYF.

J is TRBJ2-7 and V is TRBV19; 10 nucleotides match TRBD1. Trimming at V came to 3 bases and at J to 4 bases, leaving 9 bases not matched to a gene. The V gene's germline CDR1 is LNHDA and CDR2 SQIVND (reference sequence). There are 16 residues in the CDR3. The CDR3 DNA sequence: TGTGCCAGTAGTATGTCCTCGGGACAGGGGCGGTACGAGCAGTACTTC. The encoded protein is CASSMSSGQGRYEQYF.

This clone was seen a single time. The V and J genes are TRBV6-1 and TRBJ1-1; possible D gene TRBD1, 6 bases. V gave up 4 bases and J gave up 4 bases, with 19 bases separating them. Germline V gene sequence: CDR1 MNHNS, CDR2 SASEGT. This CDR3 contains 16 residues. The DNA for the CDR3 is TGTGCCAGCAGTGGGGGGCGCCCCCCGATAGTCACTGAAGCTTTCTTT. It translates to CASSGGRPPIVTEAFF.

The V call is TRBV9, the J call TRBJ1-2; D might be TRBD1 (6 bases). CDR1 SGDLS and CDR2 YYNGEE come from the germline V gene. The CDR3 has 15 residues. Trimming removed 3 bases from V and 0 bases from J, with 12 bases in between. CDR3 sequence reads: CASSATGTPNYGYTF. CDR3 nucleotide sequence: TGTGCCAGCAGCGCCACCGGGACACCTAACTATGGCTACACCTTC.

A single count supports this clone. This chain uses TRBV15 with TRBJ2-3, with TRBD2 identical over 7 bases. Germline CDR1 and CDR2: LNHNV and YYDKDF (reference sequence). Losses at the gene ends were 4 bases for V and 3 bases for J; bases not matched to a gene: 7. The length of the CDR3 is 15 residues. CDR3 sequence: CATSIRGRRTDTQYF. CDR3 bases: TGTGCCACCAGCATACGCGGGAGACGGACAGATACGCAGTATTTT.

This clone was recorded once. The CDR3 nucleotides are TGTGCCAGCAGTTACTGCAGGGGCTCTGGGGCCAACGTCCTGACTTTC. Protein: CASSYCRGSGANVLTF. The rearrangement links TRBV6-6 to TRBJ2-6, with a tentative D call TRBD1 (6 bases). V lost 1 base to trimming and J lost 0 bases, with 7 bases between them. The CDR3 totals 16 residues. The germline CDR1 and CDR2 sequences are MNHNY and SVGAGI (reference sequence).

This clone has more than one count but fewer than ten. The genes are TRBV15 and TRBJ2-1; 11 bases fit TRBD1. This CDR3 is built from 14 residues. V trimming: 5 bases; J trimming: 10 bases; junction bases outside the gene matches: 7. Germline lookup yields CDR1 LNHNV and CDR2 YYDKDF (reference sequence). CDR3 region: CATSFRTGGKEQFF. DNA of the CDR3: TGTGCCACCAGCTTCCGGACAGGGGGCAAAGAGCAGTTCTTC.

The V call is TRBV19, the J call TRBJ2-5, with D tentatively TRBD1 (6 bases). There are 14 residues in the CDR3. With 3 bases removed from V and 4 bases from J, the gap between germline ends came to 12 bases. Germline V gene lookup returns CDR1 LNHDA and CDR2 SQIVND (reference sequence). As DNA, the CDR3 is TGTGCCAGTAGTATGGGACACTCTGGAGAGACCCAGTACTTC. This codes for CASSMGHSGETQYF.